This TCR beta chain was sequenced during a study of memory CD4+ T cells and cytomegalovirus serostatus. Study-level background: Donors were healthy Belgian adults, 10 or so CMV seropositive and about two dozen seronegative.

Assay: immunoSEQ multiplex PCR; the TCRdb copy retains only in-frame clones and omits some. This table holds 40,000 to 55,000 clones, roughly 78% found once. The sort gate was single viable CD3+CD4+CD8-CD45RO+ cells for memory CD4+ T cells. Serum IgG to CMV pp150, pp28, p38 and p52 defined serostatus. Positive selection with CD4 microbeads enriched total CD4+ T cells. The germline V gene encodes CDR1 SNHLY and CDR2 FYNNEI. The junction had 7 bases not matched to a gene; V was cut back by 3 bases and J by 5 bases. There are 15 residues in the CDR3. This clonotype was obtained from an adult in good health and CMV-seronegative. The chain uses TRBV2 and TRBJ2-1, with TRBD1 matching over 7 bases. What was sequenced was memory CD4+ T cells from blood. The CDR3 spells CASSDRSQGDNEQFF. In DNA, the CDR3 is TGTGCCAGCAGTGATAGGAGTCAGGGGGACAATGAGCAGTTCTTC.